Sequencing of this T cell receptor (beta chain) was carried out in a study of blood T cells in healthy people across ages. The donors, all healthy, were Caucasians living in Russia, aged about 6 to 90. Each sample yielded at least 6 million isolated PBMCs. General observations from the study: Per million T cells, the diversity of TCR beta decreased roughly linearly as age advanced. Diversity estimates from one million T cells were considered underestimates.

Germline values: CDR1 SGHRS, CDR2 YFSETQ. This CDR3 is built from 16 residues. The trim removed 3 bases at V and 2 bases at J, leaving 11 bases unmatched. For the second PCR, which ran for roughly 6 to 11 cycles, a sample-barcoded 5' primer and a J-beta primer mix were used. A single record per CDR3 protein comes from TCRdb applying MiXCR to the 5' RACE reads. Here the sample spans fewer than 2 million distinct CDR3 sequences, 35% to 50% being singletons. A remark on this clonotype: Its antigen remains unknown.

The sequenced sample was blood. The clonotype originates from a human donor in good health. The V call is TRBV5-1, the J call TRBJ2-7; TRBD1 matches 7 bases. This chain's CDR3 is CASSSSTGLDAYEQYF. The CDR3 coding sequence is TGCGCCAGCAGCTCCTCGACAGGGCTAGATGCCTACGAGCAGTACTTC.